This is a list of T cell receptor beta chains from one sample in a study of T cells in narcolepsy. Profiling relied on immunoSEQ multiplex PCR, and the TCRdb table lists in-frame clones only, not all of them. This sample has approximately 35,000 clones, with more than 70% found just once. Sequenced sample: memory (CD45RA-) CD4+ T cells from blood. The source of these receptors is a human donor in good health. CDR3s include the opening cysteine and the closing phenylalanine or tryptophan.

V gene: TRBV5-4; J gene: TRBJ2-7; CDR3 protein: CASRPDNSGSYEQYF
V gene: TRBV19; J gene: TRBJ2-5; CDR3 protein: CASSSQGTMLETQYF
V gene: TRBV19; J gene: TRBJ2-5; CDR3 protein: CASILPGGGRQETQYF
V gene: TRBV6-5; J gene: TRBJ1-3; CDR3 protein: CASSYSRPSSGNTIYF
V gene: TRBV5-1; J gene: TRBJ2-1; CDR3 protein: CASSLASHNEQFF
V gene: TRBV19; J gene: TRBJ2-5; CDR3 protein: CASSITSAETQYF
V gene: TRBV30; J gene: TRBJ1-1; CDR3 protein: CAWRGQGEYTEAFF
V gene: TRBV5-1; J gene: TRBJ1-1; CDR3 protein: CASSWTLGTEAFF
V gene: TRBV23-1; J gene: TRBJ2-3; CDR3 protein: CASSQFPPEAQYF
V gene: TRBV4-3; J gene: TRBJ2-6; CDR3 protein: CASSQDLGTGAAGANVLTF
V gene: TRBV5-4; J gene: TRBJ1-2; CDR3 protein: CASSQRGQFGYTF
V gene: TRBV11-1; J gene: TRBJ2-1; CDR3 protein: CASSSLTSGGYNEQFF
V gene: TRBV7-9; J gene: TRBJ1-2; CDR3 protein: CASTPVGEAYGYTF
V gene: TRBV7-2; J gene: TRBJ1-2; CDR3 protein: CASSLVSAGGRYGYTF